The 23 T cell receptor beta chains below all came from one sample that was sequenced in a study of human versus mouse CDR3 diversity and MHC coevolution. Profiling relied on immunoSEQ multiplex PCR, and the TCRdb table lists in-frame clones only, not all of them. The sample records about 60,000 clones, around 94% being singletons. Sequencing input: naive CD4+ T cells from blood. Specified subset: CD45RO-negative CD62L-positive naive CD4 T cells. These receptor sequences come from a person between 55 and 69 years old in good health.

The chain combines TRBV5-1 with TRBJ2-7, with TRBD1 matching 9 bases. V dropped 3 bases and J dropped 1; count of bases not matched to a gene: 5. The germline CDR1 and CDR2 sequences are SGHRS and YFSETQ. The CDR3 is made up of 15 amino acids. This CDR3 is CASSSPGTGSYEQYF. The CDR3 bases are TGCGCCAGCAGCTCACCCGGGACAGGGTCCTACGAGCAGTACTTC.

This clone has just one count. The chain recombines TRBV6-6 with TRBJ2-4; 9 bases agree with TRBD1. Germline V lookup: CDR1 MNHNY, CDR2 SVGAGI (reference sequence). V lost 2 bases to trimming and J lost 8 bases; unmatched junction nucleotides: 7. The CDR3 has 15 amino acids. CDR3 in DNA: TGTGCCAGCAGTTACCCACCGGGACAGGGAGACATTCAGTACTTC. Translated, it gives CASSYPPGQGDIQYF.

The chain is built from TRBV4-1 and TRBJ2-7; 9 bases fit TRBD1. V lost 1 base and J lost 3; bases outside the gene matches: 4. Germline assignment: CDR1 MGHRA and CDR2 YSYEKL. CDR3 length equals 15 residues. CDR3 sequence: CASSQGRTGDYEQYF. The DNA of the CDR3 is TGCGCCAGCAGCCAAGGGCGGACAGGGGACTACGAGCAGTACTTC.

CDR3 DNA sequence: TGTGCCAGCAGATTGGGACAGTCGAACACTGAAGCTTTCTTT. It yields the protein CASRLGQSNTEAFF. J is TRBJ1-1 and V is TRBV11-3; 7 bases match TRBD1. CDR1 SGHNT and CDR2 YENEEA come from the germline V gene. This CDR3 region has 14 residues. V was pared by 6 bases and J by 1 base, with 5 bases of the junction left unmatched.

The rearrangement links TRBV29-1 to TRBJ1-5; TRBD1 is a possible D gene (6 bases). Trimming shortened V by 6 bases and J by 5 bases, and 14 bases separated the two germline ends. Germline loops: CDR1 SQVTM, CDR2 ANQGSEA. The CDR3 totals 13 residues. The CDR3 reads CSVGGGSDQPQHF. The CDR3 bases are TGCAGCGTAGGGGGGGGGAGTGATCAGCCCCAGCATTTT.

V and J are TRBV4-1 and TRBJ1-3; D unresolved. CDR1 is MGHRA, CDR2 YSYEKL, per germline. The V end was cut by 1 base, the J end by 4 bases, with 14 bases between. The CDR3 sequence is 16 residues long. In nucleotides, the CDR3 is TGCGCCAGCAGCCAAGTCCCAACTTCGAAGGGAAACACCATATATTTT. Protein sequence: CASSQVPTSKGNTIYF.

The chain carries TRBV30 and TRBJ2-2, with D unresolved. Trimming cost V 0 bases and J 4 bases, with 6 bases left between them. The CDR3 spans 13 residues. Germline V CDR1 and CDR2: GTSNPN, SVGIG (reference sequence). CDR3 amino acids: CAWSVSVTGELFF. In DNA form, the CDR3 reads TGTGCCTGGAGTGTCTCGGTCACCGGGGAGCTGTTTTTT.

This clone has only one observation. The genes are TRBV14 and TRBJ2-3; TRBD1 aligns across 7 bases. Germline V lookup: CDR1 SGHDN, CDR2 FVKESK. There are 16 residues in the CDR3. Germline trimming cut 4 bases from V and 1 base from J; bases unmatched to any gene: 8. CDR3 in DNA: TGTGCCAGCAGCCCTACTAGACAGGGACGCACAGATACGCAGTATTTT. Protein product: CASSPTRQGRTDTQYF.

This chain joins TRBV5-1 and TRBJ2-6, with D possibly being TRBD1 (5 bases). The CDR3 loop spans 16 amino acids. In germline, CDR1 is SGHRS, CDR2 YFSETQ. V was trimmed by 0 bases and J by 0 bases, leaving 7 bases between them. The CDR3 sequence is CASSLERGSGANVLTF. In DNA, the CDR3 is TGCGCCAGCAGCTTGGAAAGGGGCTCTGGGGCCAACGTCCTGACTTTC.

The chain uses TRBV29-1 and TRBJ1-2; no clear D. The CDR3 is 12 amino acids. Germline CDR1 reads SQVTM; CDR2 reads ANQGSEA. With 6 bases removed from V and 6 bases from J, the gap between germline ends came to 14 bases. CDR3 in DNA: TGCAGCGTGACCGACGGGGTACATGGCTACACCTTC. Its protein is CSVTDGVHGYTF.

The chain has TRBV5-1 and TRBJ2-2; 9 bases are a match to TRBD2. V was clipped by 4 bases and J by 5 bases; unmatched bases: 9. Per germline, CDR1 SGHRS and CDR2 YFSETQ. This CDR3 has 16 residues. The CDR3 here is CASSNRLAGETGELFF. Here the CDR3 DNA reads TGCGCCAGCAGCAACCGGTTAGCGGGAGAAACCGGGGAGCTGTTTTTT.

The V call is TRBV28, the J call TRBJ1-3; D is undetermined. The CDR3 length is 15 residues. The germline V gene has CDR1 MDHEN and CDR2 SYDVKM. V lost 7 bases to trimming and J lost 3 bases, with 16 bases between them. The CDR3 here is CASTSPRGGGNTIYF. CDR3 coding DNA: TGTGCCAGCACCTCCCCGAGAGGAGGTGGAAACACCATATATTTT.

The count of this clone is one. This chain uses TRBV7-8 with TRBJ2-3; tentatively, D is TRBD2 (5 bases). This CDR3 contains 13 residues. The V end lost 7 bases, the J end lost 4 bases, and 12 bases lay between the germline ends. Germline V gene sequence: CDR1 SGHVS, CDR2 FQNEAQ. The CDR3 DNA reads TGTGCCAGCACACGTAGCGCGCCAGATACGCAGTATTTT. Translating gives CASTRSAPDTQYF.

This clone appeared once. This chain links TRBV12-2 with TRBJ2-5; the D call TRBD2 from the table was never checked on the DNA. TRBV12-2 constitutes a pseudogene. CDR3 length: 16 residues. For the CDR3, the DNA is TGTGCAAGTCGCTTAGGCGGGTCCGGGGAGGAGGAGACCCAGTACTTC. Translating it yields CASRLGGSGEEETQYF.

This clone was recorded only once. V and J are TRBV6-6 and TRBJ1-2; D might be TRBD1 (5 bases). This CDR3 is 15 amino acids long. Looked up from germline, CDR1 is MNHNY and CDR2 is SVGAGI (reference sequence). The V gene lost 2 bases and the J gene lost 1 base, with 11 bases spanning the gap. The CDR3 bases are TGTGCCAGCAGTTACCCCCAGGGCATTAACTATGGCTACACCTTC. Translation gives CASSYPQGINYGYTF.

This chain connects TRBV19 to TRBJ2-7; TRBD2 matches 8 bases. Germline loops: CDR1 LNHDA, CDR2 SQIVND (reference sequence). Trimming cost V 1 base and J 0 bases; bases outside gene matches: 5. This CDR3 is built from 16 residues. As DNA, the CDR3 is TGTGCCAGTAGTATAGGTGGGCTAGCGGGCTCCTACGAGCAGTACTTC. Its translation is CASSIGGLAGSYEQYF.

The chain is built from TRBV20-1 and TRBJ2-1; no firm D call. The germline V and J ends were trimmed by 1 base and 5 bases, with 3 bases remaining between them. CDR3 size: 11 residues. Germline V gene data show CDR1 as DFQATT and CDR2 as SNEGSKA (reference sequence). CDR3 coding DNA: TGCAGTGCTAGAGGAGACAATGAGCAGTTCTTC. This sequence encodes CSARGDNEQFF.

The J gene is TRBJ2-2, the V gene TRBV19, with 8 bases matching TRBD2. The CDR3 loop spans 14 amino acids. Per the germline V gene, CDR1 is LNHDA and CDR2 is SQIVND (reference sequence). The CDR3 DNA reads TGTTCTTTCTCCCGGGGACTAGGGCCCGGGGAGCTGTTTTTT. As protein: CSFSRGLGPGELFF.

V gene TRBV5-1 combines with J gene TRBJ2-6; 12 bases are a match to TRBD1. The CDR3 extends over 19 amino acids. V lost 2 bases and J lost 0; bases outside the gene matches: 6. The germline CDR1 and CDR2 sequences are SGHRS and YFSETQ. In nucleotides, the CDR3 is TGCGCCAGCAGCTTCGGGGACAGGGGGCGCAGCTCTGGGGCCAACGTCCTGACTTTC. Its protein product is CASSFGDRGRSSGANVLTF.

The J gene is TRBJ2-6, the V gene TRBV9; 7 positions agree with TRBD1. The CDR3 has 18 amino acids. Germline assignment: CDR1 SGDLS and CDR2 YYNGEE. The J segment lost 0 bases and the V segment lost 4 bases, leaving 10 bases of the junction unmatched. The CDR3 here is CASSLITGASSGANVLTF. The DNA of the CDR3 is TGTGCCAGCAGCTTGATCACAGGGGCAAGCTCTGGGGCCAACGTCCTGACTTTC. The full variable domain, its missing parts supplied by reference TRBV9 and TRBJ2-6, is DSGVTQTPKHLITATGQRVTLRCSPRSGDLSVYWYQQSLDQGLQFLIQYYNGEERAKGNILERFSAQQFPDLHSELNLSSLELGDSALYFCASSLITGASSGANVLTFGAGSRLTVL.

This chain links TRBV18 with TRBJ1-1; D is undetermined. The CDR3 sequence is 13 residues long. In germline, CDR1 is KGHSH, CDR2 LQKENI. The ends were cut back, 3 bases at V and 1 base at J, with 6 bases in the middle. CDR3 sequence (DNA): TGTGCCAGCTCACCGGGCCCGAACACTGAAGCTTTCTTT. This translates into CASSPGPNTEAFF.

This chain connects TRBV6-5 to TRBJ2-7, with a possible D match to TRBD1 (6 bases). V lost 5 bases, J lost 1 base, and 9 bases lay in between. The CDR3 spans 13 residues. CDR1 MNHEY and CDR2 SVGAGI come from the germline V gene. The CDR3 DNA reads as TGTGCCAGCAGTGAAGACAGGTCCTACGAGCAGTACTTC. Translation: CASSEDRSYEQYF.

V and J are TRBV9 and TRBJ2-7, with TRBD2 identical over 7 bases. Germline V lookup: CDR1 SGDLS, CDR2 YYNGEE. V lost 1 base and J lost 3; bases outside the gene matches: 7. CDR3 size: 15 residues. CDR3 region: CASSVLAEDLYEQYF. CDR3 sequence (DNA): TGTGCCAGCAGCGTACTAGCGGAAGACCTCTACGAGCAGTACTTC.